This entry is about one TCR beta chain. The study drew participants aged roughly 18 to 95 years from 20 to 30 US areas. This CDR3 has 15 residues. The ends lost 3 bases at V and 3 bases at J; junction bases unmatched: 3. The germline V gene encodes CDR1 MRHNA and CDR2 SNTAGT. The entry originates in a study of blood T cell repertoires in COVID-19. In the original workflow: Reference gene primer amplification yielded estimated nucleated cell counts. The protocol was immunoSEQ multiplex PCR, while the TCRdb copy is restricted to in-frame clones and leaves out a portion. V and J calls and clone size follow that table, whereas D and trimming were derived from the DNA. Here the sample spans 400,000 to 450,000 clones, less than 95% being singletons.

Sequenced: PBMCs or T cells enriched from blood (not recorded which). This chain connects TRBV6-4 to TRBJ1-4; 8 bases map to TRBD1. The source is a young man who had recovered from COVID-19. This chain's CDR3 is CASSEAGGPNEKLFF. The CDR3 nucleotides read TGTGCCAGCAGTGAGGCAGGGGGCCCTAATGAAAAACTGTTTTTT.